Listed here are 9 T cell receptor beta chains from one sample, sequenced in a study of early stage breast cancer tumors. Clones were sequenced by immunoSEQ multiplex PCR, and TCRdb holds only the in-frame ones, with some missing. The sample holds tens of thousands of clones, roughly 80% seen once. What was sequenced was blood. The receptor source for this set is a person aged 25 to 45 with breast cancer.

This rearrangement joins TRBV7-9 to TRBJ1-5, with 7 bases aligning to TRBD1. CDR1 is SEHNR, CDR2 FQNEAQ, per germline (reference sequence). J was trimmed by 15 bases and V by 4 bases; bases with no gene match: 18. The CDR3 has 15 residues. The CDR3: CASSSIQGQIRDVHF. The CDR3 DNA is TGTGCCAGCAGCTCCATACAGGGGCAAATCCGTGACGTGCATTTT.

In its sample, this clone was seen a few times. V is TRBV4-1 and J is TRBJ2-7; D perhaps matches TRBD2 (5 bases). Germline assignment: CDR1 MGHRA and CDR2 YSYEKL. Trimming cost V 1 base and J 3 bases, with 7 bases left between them. The CDR3 consists of 13 residues. The CDR3 loop is CASSQGGGYEQYF. CDR3 nucleotide sequence: TGCGCCAGCAGCCAAGGAGGAGGCTACGAGCAGTACTTC.

The rearrangement links TRBV11-2 to TRBJ2-5; D is ambiguous. This CDR3 has 13 residues. V was shortened by 0 bases and J by 2 bases, with 4 bases between the two germline ends. Germline lookup yields CDR1 SGHAT and CDR2 FQNNGV. CDR3 nucleotide sequence: TGTGCCAGCAGCTTAGAGGTTCAAGAGACCCAGTACTTC. This gives the protein CASSLEVQETQYF.

This sequence joins TRBV28 and TRBJ1-2, with D unresolved. The CDR3 has 11 amino acids. V gave up 4 bases and J gave up 7 bases, with 7 bases separating them. Germline V lookup: CDR1 MDHEN, CDR2 SYDVKM. The CDR3 spells CASSYKGGYTF. The CDR3, as DNA: TGTGCCAGCAGTTACAAGGGTGGCTACACCTTC.

J is TRBJ2-7 and V is TRBV27; 12 bases agree with TRBD2. Germline V CDR1 and CDR2: MNHEY, SMNVEV (reference sequence). This CDR3 contains 17 residues. V was pared by 2 bases and J by 2 bases, with 7 bases of the junction left unmatched. The CDR3 nucleotides are TGTGCCAGCAGTTTAACGCTAGCGGGAGGGTTAACCTACGAGCAGTACTTC. The encoded protein is CASSLTLAGGLTYEQYF.

The genes are TRBV10-1 and TRBJ2-5; a possible D gene is TRBD2 (6 bases). The germline V gene encodes CDR1 WNHNN and CDR2 SYGVQD (reference sequence). This CDR3 comprises 13 residues. Deletions cut 8 bases from V and 4 bases from J, with 14 bases between. CDR3 coding DNA: TGCGCCAGCGCCGGAGGGTTCGGAGAGACCCAGTACTTC. It specifies CASAGGFGETQYF.

This chain uses TRBV9 with TRBJ2-7; TRBD1 agrees at 7 bases. The CDR3 is made up of 15 amino acids. Germline V CDR1 and CDR2: SGDLS, YYNGEE. Losses at the gene ends were 2 bases for V and 2 bases for J; bases not matched to a gene: 7. The DNA for the CDR3 is TGTGCCAGCAGCGTGACGGGGACAGTGACCTACGAGCAGTACTTC. Translating it yields CASSVTGTVTYEQYF. The variable domain in full, with the rest retrieved from reference TRBV9 and TRBJ2-7, is DSGVTQTPKHLITATGQRVTLRCSPRSGDLSVYWYQQSLDQGLQFLIQYYNGEERAKGNILERFSAQQFPDLHSELNLSSLELGDSALYFCASSVTGTVTYEQYFGPGTRLTVT.

The chain employs TRBV18 and TRBJ1-3; D gene uncertain. Germline V gene lookup returns CDR1 KGHSH and CDR2 LQKENI. V lost 6 bases, J lost 0 bases, and 9 bases lay in between. The CDR3 is 14 amino acids. The CDR3 reads CASSGGLSGNTIYF. CDR3 in DNA: TGTGCCAGCTCTGGTGGCCTCTCTGGAAACACCATATATTTT.

The rearrangement uses TRBV30 and TRBJ1-4; TRBD1 agrees at 7 bases. V was pared by 8 bases and J by 6 bases, with 6 bases of the junction left unmatched. Germline V gene lookup returns CDR1 GTSNPN and CDR2 SVGIG (reference sequence). The CDR3 extends over 12 amino acids. CDR3 region: CARDSADEKLFF. As DNA, the CDR3 is TGTGCCCGGGACAGCGCGGATGAAAAACTGTTTTTT.